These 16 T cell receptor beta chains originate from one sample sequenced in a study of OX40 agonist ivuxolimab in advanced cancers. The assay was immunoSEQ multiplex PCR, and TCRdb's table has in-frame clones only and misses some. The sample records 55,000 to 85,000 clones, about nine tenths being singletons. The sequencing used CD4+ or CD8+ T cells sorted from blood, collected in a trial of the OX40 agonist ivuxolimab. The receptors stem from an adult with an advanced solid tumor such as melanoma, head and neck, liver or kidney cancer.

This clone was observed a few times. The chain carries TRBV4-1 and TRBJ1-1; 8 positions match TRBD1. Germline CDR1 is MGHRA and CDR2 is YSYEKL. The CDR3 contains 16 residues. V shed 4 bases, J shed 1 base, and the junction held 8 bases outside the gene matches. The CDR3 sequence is CASSPITTGGNTEAFF. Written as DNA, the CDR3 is TGCGCCAGCAGCCCCATCACCACAGGGGGGAACACTGAAGCTTTCTTT.

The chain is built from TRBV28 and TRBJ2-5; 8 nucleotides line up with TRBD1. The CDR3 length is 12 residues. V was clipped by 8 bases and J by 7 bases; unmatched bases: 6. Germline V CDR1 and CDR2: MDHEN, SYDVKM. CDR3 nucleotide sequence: TGTGCCAGCCAGGGACAGGCGGGGACCCAGTACTTC. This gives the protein CASQGQAGTQYF.

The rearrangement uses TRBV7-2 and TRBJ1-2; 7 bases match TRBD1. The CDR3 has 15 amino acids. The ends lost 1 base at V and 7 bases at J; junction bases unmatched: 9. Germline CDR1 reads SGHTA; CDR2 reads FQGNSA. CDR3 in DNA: TGTGCCAGCAGCTTAGGACTTTTAGGGGGCTTTGGCTACACCTTC. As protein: CASSLGLLGGFGYTF.

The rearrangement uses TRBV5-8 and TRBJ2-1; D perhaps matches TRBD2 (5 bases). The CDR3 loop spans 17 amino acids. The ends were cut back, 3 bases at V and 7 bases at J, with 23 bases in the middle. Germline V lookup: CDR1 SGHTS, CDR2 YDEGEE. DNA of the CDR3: TGTGCCAGCAGCTATGACCTAGCCCGGCGAAGTTTGAATGAGCAGTTCTTC. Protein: CASSYDLARRSLNEQFF. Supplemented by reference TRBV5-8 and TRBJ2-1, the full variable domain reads EAGVTQSPTHLIKTRGQQATLRCSPISGHTSVYWYQQALGLGLQFLLWYDEGEERNRGNFPPRFSGRQFPNYSSELNVNALELEDSALYLCASSYDLARRSLNEQFFGPGTRLTVL.

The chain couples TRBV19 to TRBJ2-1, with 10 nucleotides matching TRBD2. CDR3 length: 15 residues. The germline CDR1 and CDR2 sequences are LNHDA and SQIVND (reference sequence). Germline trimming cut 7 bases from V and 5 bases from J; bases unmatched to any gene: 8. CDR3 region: CASTDVAGGNNEQFF. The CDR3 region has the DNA TGTGCCAGTACAGATGTAGCGGGAGGAAACAATGAGCAGTTCTTC. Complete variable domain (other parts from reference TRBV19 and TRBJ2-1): DGGITQSPKYLFRKEGQNVTLSCEQNLNHDAMYWYRQDPGQGLRLIYYSQIVNDFQKGDIAEGYSVSREKKESFPLTVTSAQKNPTAFYLCASTDVAGGNNEQFFGPGTRLTVL.

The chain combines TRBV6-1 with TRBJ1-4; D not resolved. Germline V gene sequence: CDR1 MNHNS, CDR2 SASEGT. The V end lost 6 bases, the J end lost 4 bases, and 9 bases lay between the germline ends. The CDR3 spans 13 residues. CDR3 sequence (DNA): TGTGCCAGCAGAGGGCAGTTTAATGAAAAACTGTTTTTT. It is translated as CASRGQFNEKLFF.

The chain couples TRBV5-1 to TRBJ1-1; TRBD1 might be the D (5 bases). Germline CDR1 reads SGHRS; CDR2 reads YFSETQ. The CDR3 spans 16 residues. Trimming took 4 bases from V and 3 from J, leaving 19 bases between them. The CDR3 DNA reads TGCGCCAGCAGCCCGGACCACGGCCAGGGCGACACTGAAGCTTTCTTT. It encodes CASSPDHGQGDTEAFF.

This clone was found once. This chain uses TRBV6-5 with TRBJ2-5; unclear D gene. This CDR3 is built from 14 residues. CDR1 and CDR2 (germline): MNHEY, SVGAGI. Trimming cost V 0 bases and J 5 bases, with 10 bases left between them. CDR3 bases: TGTGCCAGCAGTTACTCAACCCAAAGGGAGACCCAGTACTTC. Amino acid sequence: CASSYSTQRETQYF.

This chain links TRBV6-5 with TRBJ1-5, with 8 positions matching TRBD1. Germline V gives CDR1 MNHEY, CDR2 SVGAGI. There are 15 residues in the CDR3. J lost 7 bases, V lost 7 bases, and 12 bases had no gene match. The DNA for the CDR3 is TGTGCCAGCACCTCCCGGCAGGGGGCTCGGCAGCCCCAGCATTTT. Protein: CASTSRQGARQPQHF.

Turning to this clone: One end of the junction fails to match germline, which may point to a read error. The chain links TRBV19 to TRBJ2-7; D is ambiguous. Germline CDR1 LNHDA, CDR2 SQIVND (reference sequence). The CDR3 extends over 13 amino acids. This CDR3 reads CAGSIDGRYEQYF. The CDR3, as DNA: TGTGCCGGTAGTATAGACGGACGGTACGAGCAGTACTTC.

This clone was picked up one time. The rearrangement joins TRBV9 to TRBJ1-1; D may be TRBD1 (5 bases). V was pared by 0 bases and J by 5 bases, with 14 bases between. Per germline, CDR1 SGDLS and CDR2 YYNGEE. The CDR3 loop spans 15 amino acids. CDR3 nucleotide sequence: TGTGCCAGCAGCGTAGAGGGACGGGGAAGGACTGAAGCTTTCTTT. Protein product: CASSVEGRGRTEAFF.

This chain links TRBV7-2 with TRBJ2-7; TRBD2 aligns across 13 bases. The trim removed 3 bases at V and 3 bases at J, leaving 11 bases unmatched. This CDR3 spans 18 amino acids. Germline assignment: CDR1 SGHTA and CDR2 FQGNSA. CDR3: CASSLGTSGITAHYEQYF. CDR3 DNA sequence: TGTGCCAGCAGCTTGGGGACTAGCGGGATAACGGCCCACTACGAGCAGTACTTC.

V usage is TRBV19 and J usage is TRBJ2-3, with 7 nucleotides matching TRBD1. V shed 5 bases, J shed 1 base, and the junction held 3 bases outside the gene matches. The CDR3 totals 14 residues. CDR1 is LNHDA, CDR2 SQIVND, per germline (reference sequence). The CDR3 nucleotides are TGTGCCAGTAGTCAAGGACAGGGCACAGATACGCAGTATTTT. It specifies CASSQGQGTDTQYF.

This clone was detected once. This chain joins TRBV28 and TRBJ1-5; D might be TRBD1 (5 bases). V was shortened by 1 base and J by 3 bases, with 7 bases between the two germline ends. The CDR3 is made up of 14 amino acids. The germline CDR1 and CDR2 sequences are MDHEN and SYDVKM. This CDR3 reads CASSLSGINQPQHF. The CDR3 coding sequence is TGTGCCAGCAGTTTATCAGGGATCAATCAGCCCCAGCATTTT.

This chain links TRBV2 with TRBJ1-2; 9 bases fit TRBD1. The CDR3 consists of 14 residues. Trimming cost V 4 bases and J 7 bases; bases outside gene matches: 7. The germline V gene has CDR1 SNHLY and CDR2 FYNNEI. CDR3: CASSVDRGVGGYTF. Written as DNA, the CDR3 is TGTGCCAGCAGTGTCGACAGGGGGGTAGGTGGCTACACCTTC.

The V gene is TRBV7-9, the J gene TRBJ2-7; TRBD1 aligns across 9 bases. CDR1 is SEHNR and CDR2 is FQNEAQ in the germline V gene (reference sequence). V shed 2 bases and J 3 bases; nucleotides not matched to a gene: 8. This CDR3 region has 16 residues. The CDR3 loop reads CASSLTAGTGLYEQYF. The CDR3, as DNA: TGTGCCAGCAGCTTAACCGCCGGGACAGGGCTCTACGAGCAGTACTTC.